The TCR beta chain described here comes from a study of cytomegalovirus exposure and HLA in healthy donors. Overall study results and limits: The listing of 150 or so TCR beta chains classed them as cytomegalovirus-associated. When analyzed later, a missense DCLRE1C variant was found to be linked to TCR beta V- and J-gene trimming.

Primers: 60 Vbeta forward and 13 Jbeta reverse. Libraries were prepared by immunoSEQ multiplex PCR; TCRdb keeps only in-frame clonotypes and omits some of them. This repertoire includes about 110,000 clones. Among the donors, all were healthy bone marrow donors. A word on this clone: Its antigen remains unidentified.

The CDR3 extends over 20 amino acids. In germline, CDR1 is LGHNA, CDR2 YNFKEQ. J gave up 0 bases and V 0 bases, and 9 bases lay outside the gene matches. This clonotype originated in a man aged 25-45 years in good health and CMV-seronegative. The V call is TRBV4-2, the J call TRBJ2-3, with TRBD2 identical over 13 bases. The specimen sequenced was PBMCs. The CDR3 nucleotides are TGTGCCAGCAGCCAAGACTCAGGACTAGCGGGGGTCCTTAGCACAGATACGCAGTATTTT. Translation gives CASSQDSGLAGVLSTDTQYF.